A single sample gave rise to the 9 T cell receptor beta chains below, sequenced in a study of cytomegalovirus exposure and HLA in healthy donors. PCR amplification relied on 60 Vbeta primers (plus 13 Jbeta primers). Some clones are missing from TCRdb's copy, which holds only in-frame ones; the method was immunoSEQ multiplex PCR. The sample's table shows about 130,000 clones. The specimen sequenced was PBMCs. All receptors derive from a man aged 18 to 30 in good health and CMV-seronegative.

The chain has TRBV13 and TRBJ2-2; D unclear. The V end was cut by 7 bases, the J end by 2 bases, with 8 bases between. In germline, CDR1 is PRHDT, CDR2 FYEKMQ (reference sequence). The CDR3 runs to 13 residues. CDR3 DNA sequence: TGTGCCAGCAAAGCTTACAACACCGGGGAGCTGTTTTTT. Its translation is CASKAYNTGELFF.

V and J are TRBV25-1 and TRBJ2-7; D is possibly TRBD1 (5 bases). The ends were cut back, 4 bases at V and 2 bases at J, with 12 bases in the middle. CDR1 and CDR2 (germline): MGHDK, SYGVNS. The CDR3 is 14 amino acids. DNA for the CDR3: TGTGCCAGCAGTGTTGCAGGGATTACCTACGAGCAGTACTTC. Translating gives CASSVAGITYEQYF.

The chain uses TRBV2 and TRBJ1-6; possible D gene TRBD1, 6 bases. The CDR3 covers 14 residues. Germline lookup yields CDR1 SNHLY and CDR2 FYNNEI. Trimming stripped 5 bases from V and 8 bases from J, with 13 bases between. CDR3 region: CASSPRDIYSPLHF. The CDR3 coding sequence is TGTGCCAGCAGTCCACGGGACATTTATTCACCCCTCCACTTT.

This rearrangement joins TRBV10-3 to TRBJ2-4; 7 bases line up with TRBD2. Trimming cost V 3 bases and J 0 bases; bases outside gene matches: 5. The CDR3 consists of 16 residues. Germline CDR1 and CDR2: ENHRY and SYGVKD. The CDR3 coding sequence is TGTGCCATCAGTGATTCAGCGGGACTAGCCAAAAACATTCAGTACTTC. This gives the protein CAISDSAGLAKNIQYF.

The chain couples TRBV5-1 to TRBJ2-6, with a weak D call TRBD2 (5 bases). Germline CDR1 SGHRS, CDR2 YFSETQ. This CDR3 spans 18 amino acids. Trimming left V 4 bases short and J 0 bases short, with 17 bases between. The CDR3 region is CASSIRGFGISGANVLTF. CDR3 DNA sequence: TGCGCCAGCAGCATCCGGGGTTTTGGTATCTCTGGGGCCAACGTCCTGACTTTC.

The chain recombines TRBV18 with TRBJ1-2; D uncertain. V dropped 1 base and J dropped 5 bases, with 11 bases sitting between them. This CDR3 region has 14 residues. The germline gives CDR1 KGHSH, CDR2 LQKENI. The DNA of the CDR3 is TGTGCCAGCTCACCACGGGAGGGAAAGTATGGCTACACCTTC. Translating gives CASSPREGKYGYTF.

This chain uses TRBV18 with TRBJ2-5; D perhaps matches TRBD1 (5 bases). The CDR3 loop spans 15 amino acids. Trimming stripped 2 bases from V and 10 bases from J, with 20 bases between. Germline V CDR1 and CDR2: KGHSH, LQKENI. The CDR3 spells CASSPFTGPRVDQYF. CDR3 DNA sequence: TGTGCCAGCTCACCATTTACAGGCCCCAGGGTTGACCAGTACTTC. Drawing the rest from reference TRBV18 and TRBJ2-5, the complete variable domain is NAGVMQNPRHLVRRRGQEARLRCSPMKGHSHVYWYRQLPEEGLKFMVYLQKENIIDESGMPKERFSAEFPKEGPSILRIQQVVRGDSAAYFCASSPFTGPRVDQYFGPGTRLLVL.

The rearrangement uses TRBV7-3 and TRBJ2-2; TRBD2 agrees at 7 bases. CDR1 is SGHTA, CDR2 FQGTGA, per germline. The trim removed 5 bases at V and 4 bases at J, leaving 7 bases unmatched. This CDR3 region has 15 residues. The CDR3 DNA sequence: TGTGCCAGCAGCGGGAGGGCCCGGGGCACCGGGGAGCTGTTTTTT. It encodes CASSGRARGTGELFF.

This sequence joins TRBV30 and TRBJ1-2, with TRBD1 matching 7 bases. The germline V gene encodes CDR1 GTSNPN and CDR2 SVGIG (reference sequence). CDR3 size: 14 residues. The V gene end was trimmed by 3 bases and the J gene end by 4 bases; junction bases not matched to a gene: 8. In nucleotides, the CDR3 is TGTGCCTGGAGGAAAGGGGGCCGGGGCTATGGCTACACCTTC. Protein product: CAWRKGGRGYGYTF.